The 23 T cell receptor beta chains given below trace back to one sample, sequenced in a study of glioma-infiltrating T cells (dated by TCRdb to 2016 to 2018). Sequencing took place on an Illumina MiSeq. TCR alpha and beta CDR3 regions were amplified with the iRepertoire nested amplicon-rescue multiplex PCR (arm-PCR) platform from RNA. Using fastp trimming at Q25 and MiXCR clonotype assembly, TCRdb reanalyzed the public sequencing data and kept in-frame beta chains. For every CDR3 protein sequence, its rows merge into one entry that carries the most common genes and DNA. In all, the sample holds 160,000 or so distinct CDR3 sequences, and roughly 45% of those were seen once. The ten largest account for 4% to 6.5% of the sample. Input material: glioma tissue, nonneoplastic brain tissue, or PBMCs (not recorded which). These receptors all come from a human donor with low-grade glioma or glioblastoma, undergoing nonglioma brain surgery, or in good health (not recorded which).

In this sample, this clonotype turned up once. This may be a read error, as it is one base from a much larger clone. The chain is built from TRBV28 and TRBJ2-7; no definite D call. The CDR3 sequence is 14 residues long. V was trimmed by 5 bases and J by 0 bases, leaving 11 bases between them. Germline V gene data show CDR1 as MDHEN and CDR2 as SYDVKM. CDR3 protein: CASSRHGLSYEQYF. The DNA of the CDR3 is TGTGCCAGCAGTCGTCACGGGCTCTCCTACGAGCAGTACTTC.

On this clonotype itself: Since no conserved phenylalanine or tryptophan closes the CDR3, a read error is the likely cause. V usage is TRBV28 and J usage is TRBJ1-2; no reliable D call. V was pared by 5 bases and J by 5 bases, with 12 bases between. Germline CDR1 is MDHEN and CDR2 is SYDVKM. The CDR3 has 13 residues. In DNA form, the CDR3 reads TGTGCCAGCAGTCCAGCACAATATTATGGCTACACCTTA. Its protein product is CASSPAQYYGYTL.

In regard to this clonotype: A read error may explain this, as a much larger clone is one base away. The gene calls are TRBV7-2 and TRBJ2-7; no firm D call. Germline V gene sequence: CDR1 SGHTA, CDR2 FQGNSA. CDR3 size: 16 residues. CDR3 in amino acids: CARSLGTPKTGAEQYF. The CDR3 coding sequence is TGTGCCAGAAGCTTAGGAACCCCGAAAACGGGCGCCGAGCAGTACTTC.

The CDR3 here is CSVDGTRPNEQFF. CDR3 nucleotide sequence: TGCAGCGTTGACGGGACTCGACCCAATGAGCAGTTCTTC. This sequence joins TRBV29-1 and TRBJ2-1; D is perhaps TRBD2 (6 bases). V gave up 3 bases and J gave up 6 bases, with 12 bases separating them. The germline CDR1 and CDR2 sequences are SQVTM and ANQGSEA. CDR3 length equals 13 residues.

This sequence joins TRBV20-1 and TRBJ2-7; TRBD2 agrees at 8 bases. The V segment lost 7 bases and the J segment 11 bases; nucleotides outside the gene matches: 19. The germline V gene has CDR1 DFQATT and CDR2 SNEGSKA (reference sequence). The CDR3 is 14 amino acids. The CDR3 sequence: CSVQNVAGMREKYF. DNA for the CDR3: TGCAGTGTTCAGAACGTAGCGGGAATGAGGGAGAAGTACTTC.

In regard to this clonotype: At one of its ends the junction is not consistent with the germline gene, which may arise from a read error. This chain connects TRBV12-3 or TRBV12-4 to TRBJ1-5, with D possibly TRBD1 on 5 matching bases. The CDR3 sequence is 14 residues long. The CDR3 DNA follows: TGTGCCAGCAGTTTTCAGGGTAGCAATCAGCCCCAGAATTTT. Protein sequence: CASSFQGSNQPQNF.

Ten or more counts support this clonotype. V gene TRBV28 combines with J gene TRBJ1-2; 10 bases line up with TRBD1. The CDR3 is made up of 17 amino acids. Germline loops: CDR1 MDHEN, CDR2 SYDVKM. V trimming: 2 bases; J trimming: 3 bases; junction bases outside the gene matches: 9. The CDR3 bases are TGTGCCAGCAGTTTAGCTGGGGGGACAGGGGCGGACTATGGCTACACCTTC. This encodes CASSLAGGTGADYGYTF.

Of note for this clonotype: It may be a read error: a sequence one base away is much more abundant. The V and J genes are TRBV14 and TRBJ2-1, with 15 bases matching TRBD2. The V gene's germline CDR1 is SGHDN and CDR2 FVKESK. The CDR3 runs to 19 residues. The CDR3 DNA is TGTGCCAGCAGCCAAGCTCACAGCGGGACTAGCGGGAGGAGGAATGAGCAGTCCTTC. Translated, it gives CASSQAHSGTSGRRNEQSF.

The sample holds a few counts of this clonotype. The rearrangement joins TRBV19 to TRBJ2-7, with 9 bases identical to TRBD1. Germline V gene sequence: CDR1 LNHDA, CDR2 SQIVND (reference sequence). The V segment lost 5 bases and the J segment 1 base; nucleotides outside the gene matches: 6. The CDR3 runs 15 residues. CDR3 DNA sequence: TGTGCCAGTAGTCCCTGGACAGGGGCATCCTACGAGCAGTACTTC. Translation gives CASSPWTGASYEQYF. Filled out from reference TRBV19 and TRBJ2-7, the complete variable domain reads DGGITQSPKYLFRKEGQNVTLSCEQNLNHDAMYWYRQDPGQGLRLIYYSQIVNDFQKGDIAEGYSVSREKKESFPLTVTSAQKNPTAFYLCASSPWTGASYEQYFGPGTRLTVT.

This clonotype was seen many times. The chain links TRBV25-1 to TRBJ2-3; unclear D gene. Trimming removed 4 bases at V and 1 base at J, with 3 bases between. CDR1 and CDR2 from the germline V gene are MGHDK and SYGVNS. This CDR3 region has 12 residues. DNA for the CDR3: TGTGCCAGCAGTGTGGGCACAGATACGCAGTATTTT. Amino acids: CASSVGTDTQYF.

This clonotype was counted many times. The chain is built from TRBV27 and TRBJ2-2; D may be TRBD2 (6 bases). This CDR3 is 15 amino acids long. The germline CDR1 and CDR2 sequences are MNHEY and SMNVEV (reference sequence). The V and J ends lost 5 bases and 6 bases respectively, with 16 bases between them. The CDR3, as DNA: TGTGCCAGCAGTCCCCACCGGGAGAGGGCCGGGGAGCTGTTTTTT. Translation: CASSPHRERAGELFF.

The chain combines TRBV28 with TRBJ2-7, with 8 bases aligning to TRBD2. The CDR3 length is 17 residues. V lost 5 bases, J lost 4 bases, and 16 bases stayed unmatched. Germline loops: CDR1 MDHEN, CDR2 SYDVKM. In DNA, the CDR3 is TGTGCCAGCAGTCCCAGACCAGCGGGGGTTGTATGGTACGAGCAGTACTTC. Translated: CASSPRPAGVVWYEQYF.

This clonotype was detected many times. The CDR3, as DNA: TGCAGCGGGCTAGCTACGTCCACTGAAGCTTTCTTT. Translating it yields CSGLATSTEAFF. The chain uses TRBV20-1 and TRBJ1-1; D gene unclear. The CDR3 is 12 amino acids. The germline V gene has CDR1 DFQATT and CDR2 SNEGSKA (reference sequence).

This clonotype has more than one count but fewer than ten. This sequence joins TRBV30 and TRBJ1-5, with unresolved D. From germline, CDR1 is GTSNPN and CDR2 SVGIG (reference sequence). V was cut by 1 base and J by 11 bases, with 15 bases left in between. CDR3 length: 13 amino acids. CDR3 nucleotide sequence: TGTGCCTGGAGTGGTGCCCGTGGATCGGCCCAGCATTTT. Translated: CAWSGARGSAQHF.

The sample holds a few counts of this clonotype. The chain combines TRBV6-4 with TRBJ2-1, with 11 bases that match TRBD2. Germline V gives CDR1 MRHNA, CDR2 SNTAGT. This CDR3 comprises 17 residues. The ends lost 0 bases at V and 2 bases at J; junction bases unmatched: 3. CDR3 nucleotides: TGTGCCAGCAGTGACTCTGGGACTAGCGGACCCTACAATGAGCAGTTCTTC. Residues: CASSDSGTSGPYNEQFF.

The genes are TRBV19 and TRBJ2-1, with D possibly matching TRBD2 (6 bases). The V and J ends lost 9 bases and 4 bases respectively, with 16 bases between them. The CDR3 sequence is 14 residues long. Germline assignment: CDR1 LNHDA and CDR2 SQIVND (reference sequence). CDR3 residues: CASTVAEPYNEQFF. CDR3 in DNA: TGTGCCAGCACAGTAGCGGAACCATACAATGAGCAGTTCTTC.

This clonotype has more than one count but fewer than ten. The junction and the germline gene differ at one end; a read error may be behind it. This chain uses TRBV2 with TRBJ2-1; D uncertain. Germline loops: CDR1 SNHLY, CDR2 FYNNEI. The CDR3 has 11 amino acids. CDR3 residues: CASRSYSEQFF. The DNA of the CDR3 is TGTGCCAGCCGCTCCTACAGTGAGCAGTTCTTC.

This sequence joins TRBV4-1 and TRBJ2-2; D is perhaps TRBD1 (7 bases). The CDR3 sequence is 16 residues long. Germline V gives CDR1 MGHRA, CDR2 YSYEKL. V was cut by 4 bases and J by 7 bases, with 19 bases left in between. The CDR3 coding sequence is TGCGCCAGCAGCCGCCAGGGGGGCGTAGTTGACGGGGAGCTGTTTTTT. Translating it yields CASSRQGGVVDGELFF.

The chain employs TRBV28 and TRBJ2-1; a weak D match, TRBD1 (6 bases). The length of the CDR3 is 15 residues. CDR1 is MDHEN and CDR2 is SYDVKM in the germline V gene. Trimming took 6 bases from V and 14 from J, leaving 26 bases between them. CDR3 region: CASSIVVARHHREFF. For the CDR3, the DNA is TGTGCCAGCAGCATCGTAGTAGCGCGCCACCACAGGGAGTTCTTC.

This clonotype was seen a handful of times. This chain connects TRBV19 to TRBJ1-5; D not resolved. This CDR3 contains 17 residues. With 0 bases removed from V and 0 bases from J, the gap between germline ends came to 12 bases. Germline values: CDR1 LNHDA, CDR2 SQIVND (reference sequence). Here the CDR3 reads CASSIDHGDYSNQPQHF. The CDR3 bases are TGTGCCAGTAGTATAGATCACGGAGACTATAGCAATCAGCCCCAGCATTTT. Variable domain in full (rest from reference TRBV19 and TRBJ1-5): DGGITQSPKYLFRKEGQNVTLSCEQNLNHDAMYWYRQDPGQGLRLIYYSQIVNDFQKGDIAEGYSVSREKKESFPLTVTSAQKNPTAFYLCASSIDHGDYSNQPQHFGDGTRLSIL.

Concerning this clonotype itself: A read error is possible here, since a much larger clone lies one base away. The genes are TRBV4-2 and TRBJ2-3, with 8 bases identical to TRBD2. The CDR3 runs 16 residues. Germline assignment: CDR1 LGHNA and CDR2 YNFKEQ. The CDR3 nucleotides read TGTGCCAGCAGCCAAGCCTTCCGGACTAGCAGAGATACGCAGTATTTT. Translation: CASSQAFRTSRDTQYF.

This clonotype was detected many times. The V and J genes are TRBV28 and TRBJ2-7, with D possibly matching TRBD2 (7 bases). V dropped 5 bases and J dropped 2 bases, with 16 bases sitting between them. The CDR3 loop spans 15 amino acids. Germline V CDR1 and CDR2: MDHEN, SYDVKM. The CDR3 protein is CASSGRGASAYEQYF. The CDR3 DNA sequence: TGTGCCAGCAGTGGGAGGGGGGCATCGGCCTACGAGCAGTACTTC.

This clonotype was counted ten times or more. V is TRBV6-1 and J is TRBJ2-1, with a possible D match to TRBD1 (6 bases). From germline, CDR1 is MNHNS and CDR2 SASEGT. CDR3 length equals 12 residues. V lost 6 bases to trimming and J lost 7 bases, with 10 bases between them. For the CDR3, the DNA is TGTGCCAGCAGGTCAACAGGGAATGAGCAGTTCTTC. Its protein product is CASRSTGNEQFF.